Listed below are T cell receptor beta chains from one sample, sequenced in a study of response to subunit inactivated influenza vaccine. MiXCR was run by TCRdb on the RT-PCR reads, yielding one entry per CDR3 protein. The table shows roughly 710,000 distinct CDR3 sequences, with approximately 15% occurring only once. Here the sequenced sample was PBMCs from blood, taken 14 days before vaccination. Every receptor here comes from a man aged 50 to 60 who received an inactivated influenza vaccine. CDR3s include the opening cysteine and the closing phenylalanine or tryptophan. D genes are given only for firm matches. Expanded clones are given a class, and other clones once, few, many or no size at all.

>.|.|TRBJ1-1|TRBV29-1
TGCAGCGTTGAAGGGGGGCGAGTCACTGAAGCTTTCTTT
CSVEGGRVTEAFF
>few|.|TRBJ1-6|TRBV29-1
TGCAGCGTTATGCAGGGAGAGAATTCACCCCTCCACTTT
CSVMQGENSPLHF
>many|.|TRBJ2-2|TRBV7-9
TGTGCCAGCAGCTTGGTGCGGTGGGGGATAAACACCGGGGAGCTGTTTTTT
CASSLVRWGINTGELFF
>.|TRBD2|TRBJ2-3|TRBV6-2/TRBV6-3
TGTGCCAGCAGTTATCCGGGACTAGCGGAACTCTCAGATACGCAGTATTTT
CASSYPGLAELSDTQYF
>.|.|TRBJ1-1|TRBV7-9
TGTGCCAGCAGCTTAGCAGGAGGGAGAGGGGCCGGATCTTTCTTT
CASSLAGGRGAGSFF
>few|.|TRBJ2-7|TRBV5-1
TGCGCCAGCAGCTTTTCGGGGTACCAAGCGGAGCAGTACTTC
CASSFSGYQAEQYF
>many|.|TRBJ2-3|TRBV9
TGTGCCAGCAGCGGACTTAGCACAGATACGCAGTATTTT
CASSGLSTDTQYF
>many|TRBD1|TRBJ1-5|TRBV3-1
TGTGCCAGCAGCCGGACAGGGTTCGGTCAGCCCCAGCATTTT
CASSRTGFGQPQHF
>.|TRBD2|TRBJ2-4|TRBV20-1
TGCAGTGCTCCGGCAAGCGGGGGGGCCGTAGTCAAAAACATTCAGTACTTC
CSAPASGGAVVKNIQYF
>.|TRBD1|TRBJ2-7|TRBV4-1
TGCGCCAGCTCCCGAAGCGGGACAGGGAACTACGAGCAGTACTTC
CASSRSGTGNYEQYF
>.|.|TRBJ1-5|TRBV7-2
TGTGCCAGCAGCCCCGATGGGCCCAATCAGCCCCAGCATTTT
CASSPDGPNQPQHF
>few|TRBD1|TRBJ2-5|TRBV5-6
TGTGCCAGCAGTCCTTGGGACAGGCAAGAGACCCAGTACTTC
CASSPWDRQETQYF
>many|.|TRBJ2-5|TRBV12-3/TRBV12-4
TGTGCCAGCACCGACGCGGCTAGCGAAGAGACCCAGTACTTC
CASTDAASEETQYF
>.|.|TRBJ1-1|TRBV19
TGTGCCAGTTGTATGAACACTGAAGCTTTCTTT
CASCMNTEAFF
>.|.|TRBJ2-6|TRBV5-1
TGCGCCAGCAGCGGGACAACTTCCTCTGGGGCCAACGTCCTGACTTTC
CASSGTTSSGANVLTF
>few|.|TRBJ2-3|TRBV4-2
TGTGCCAGCAGCCAAGATCTGGACTTACGCCGCACAGATACGCAGTATTTT
CASSQDLDLRRTDTQYF
>.|.|TRBJ2-1|TRBV3-1
TGTGCCAGCAGCCCAGCTTCTAGCTCCTACAATGAGCAGTTCTTC
CASSPASSSYNEQFF
>many|TRBD1|TRBJ1-1|TRBV5-1
TGCGCCACAGGACAGGGCGAGAACACTGAAGCTTTCTTT
CATGQGENTEAFF
>few|.|TRBJ2-7|TRBV20-1
TGCAGTGCTAGAGTTCCAGGGGCTTCCGAGCAGTACTTC
CSARVPGASEQYF
>many|.|TRBJ2-1|TRBV29-1
TGCAGCGTTGATGGGGTCTCGACCTACAATGAGCAGTTCTTC
CSVDGVSTYNEQFF
>.|.|TRBJ2-7|TRBV10-3
TGTGCCATCAGCGTTGGGGTCTACGAGCAGTACTTC
CAISVGVYEQYF
>few|TRBD1|TRBJ1-5|TRBV4-3
TGCGCCAGCAGCCAAGAGCGCAGGACAGGGCGCAATCAGCCCCAGCATTTT
CASSQERRTGRNQPQHF
>.|.|TRBJ2-1|TRBV11-2
TGTGCCAGCAGTCCATCCTCGGCGCTCAGGACGCCCTACAATGAGCAGTTCTTC
CASSPSSALRTPYNEQFF
>.|TRBD2|TRBJ2-1|TRBV10-3
TGTGCCATCAGTGTGGGACTAGCGGGAGGGTACAATGAGCAGTTCTTC
CAISVGLAGGYNEQFF
>many|.|TRBJ1-2|TRBV9
TGTGCCAGCAGCGTAGAGGTTACGCTGGCCTATGGCTACACCTTC
CASSVEVTLAYGYTF
>many|TRBD2|TRBJ2-1|TRBV3-1
TGTGCCAGCAGCCAAGATCCGGGACTAATATACAATGAGCAGTTCTTC
CASSQDPGLIYNEQFF
>.|.|TRBJ2-6|TRBV6-5
TGTGCCAGCAGTTACTCGTTATTGGCGACCGGGGCCAACGTCCTGACTTTC
CASSYSLLATGANVLTF
>once|.|TRBJ2-7|TRBV20-1
TGCAGTGCTCAATCCTCGGGGGTCGAGCAGTACTTC
CSAQSSGVEQYF
>.|.|TRBJ1-3|TRBV28
TGTGCCAGCACCACCACCGAGAGATCTGGAAACACCATATATTTT
CASTTTERSGNTIYF
>few|.|TRBJ1-6|TRBV5-5
TGTGCCAGCAGCTCTCGGACGGGAAATTCACCCCTCCACTTT
CASSSRTGNSPLHF
>.|.|TRBJ2-7|TRBV2
TGTGCCAGCAGCCAGGGACCTTACGAAAGCTACGAGCAGTACTTC
CASSQGPYESYEQYF
>few|TRBD1|TRBJ1-1|TRBV20-1
TGCAGTGGGGCCAGACAGGGGGGTAACACTGAAGCTTTCTTT
CSGARQGGNTEAFF
>.|TRBD1|TRBJ1-6|TRBV30
TGTGCCTGGAGTGTTGGGTTTATCGGGACAGGGGTTTCACCCCTCCACTTT
CAWSVGFIGTGVSPLHF
>few|TRBD1|TRBJ2-2|TRBV11-1
TGTGCCAGCAGCTGGGCCGGGACAGGGACCCCTGGGAACACCGGGGAGCTGTTTTTT
CASSWAGTGTPGNTGELFF
>many|TRBD1|TRBJ2-5|TRBV5-1
TGCGCCAGCAGCTCGGGACAGATCCAAGAGACCCAGTACTTC
CASSSGQIQETQYF
>few|TRBD1|TRBJ2-2|TRBV29-1
TGCAGCGTGGGGATTGGACAGGGTAAAATCGGGGAGCTGTTTTTT
CSVGIGQGKIGELFF
>once|TRBD1|TRBJ2-5|TRBV19
TGTGCCAGTAGTGCTTGGACAGGGGCAAGAGGAGAGACCCAGTACTTC
CASSAWTGARGETQYF
>few|.|TRBJ2-5|TRBV27
TGTGCCAGCACCCCGGGGCCCAGCAGGCGAGAGACCCAGTACTTC
CASTPGPSRRETQYF
>.|TRBD1|TRBJ2-7|TRBV27
TGTGCCAGCAGTACGACAGGGTTTGGCTACGAGCAGTACTTC
CASSTTGFGYEQYF
>few|TRBD2|TRBJ2-7|TRBV7-6
TGTGCCAGCAGTTGGGAGGGGACCAACGAGCAGTACTTC
CASSWEGTNEQYF
>few|TRBD2|TRBJ2-7|TRBV5-5
TGTGCCAGCAGCTTGGGGGTTAGCGGGGGATACGAGCAGTACTTC
CASSLGVSGGYEQYF
>few|TRBD2|TRBJ2-3|TRBV6-1
TGTGCCAGCAGGGGACTAGCGGGGGGATCTAGCACAGATACGCAGTATTTT
CASRGLAGGSSTDTQYF
>few|.|TRBJ2-2|TRBV30
TGTGCCTGTCGGGTGGCGAACACCGGGGAGCTGTTTTTT
CACRVANTGELFF
>.|.|TRBJ2-7|TRBV27
TGTGCCAGCAGTTGGGATGGACACAACTACGAGCAGTACTTC
CASSWDGHNYEQYF
>many|TRBD2|TRBJ2-1|TRBV5-1
TGCGCCAGCAGGCCCGGGACTAGCGGTTACAATGAGCAGTTCTTC
CASRPGTSGYNEQFF
>few|.|TRBJ2-3|TRBV6-5
TGTGCCAGCAGTTACTCTGCGGAGAGCACAGATACGCAGTATTTT
CASSYSAESTDTQYF
>.|TRBD1|TRBJ2-2|TRBV28
TGTGCCAGCAGGGATCCGGGACAGGGAAACACCGGGGAGCTGTTTTTT
CASRDPGQGNTGELFF
>.|.|TRBJ2-4|TRBV28
TGTGCCAGCACCGAACAAAGTGGAGGGATTATAGCCAAAAACATTCAGTACTTC
CASTEQSGGIIAKNIQYF
>few|.|TRBJ1-5|TRBV28
TGTGCCAGCAGTACGGTCCAGTCCCAGCATTTT
CASSTVQSQHF
>.|.|TRBJ1-1|TRBV9
TGTGCCAGCAGCGTAGCTTCGACACACGGGACTGAAGCTTTCTTT
CASSVASTHGTEAFF
>many|.|TRBJ1-1|TRBV10-3
TGTGCCATCAGTGGGCCGGGAGTGAACACTGAAGCTTTCTTT
CAISGPGVNTEAFF
>.|.|TRBJ2-7|TRBV10-3
TGTGCCATCAGTGAGTCGATTGAGCAGTACTTC
CAISESIEQYF
>.|TRBD2|TRBJ2-7|TRBV20-1
TGCAGTGCTTTTCCCGGCCCGGGGGGCTCCTACGAGCAGTACTTC
CSAFPGPGGSYEQYF